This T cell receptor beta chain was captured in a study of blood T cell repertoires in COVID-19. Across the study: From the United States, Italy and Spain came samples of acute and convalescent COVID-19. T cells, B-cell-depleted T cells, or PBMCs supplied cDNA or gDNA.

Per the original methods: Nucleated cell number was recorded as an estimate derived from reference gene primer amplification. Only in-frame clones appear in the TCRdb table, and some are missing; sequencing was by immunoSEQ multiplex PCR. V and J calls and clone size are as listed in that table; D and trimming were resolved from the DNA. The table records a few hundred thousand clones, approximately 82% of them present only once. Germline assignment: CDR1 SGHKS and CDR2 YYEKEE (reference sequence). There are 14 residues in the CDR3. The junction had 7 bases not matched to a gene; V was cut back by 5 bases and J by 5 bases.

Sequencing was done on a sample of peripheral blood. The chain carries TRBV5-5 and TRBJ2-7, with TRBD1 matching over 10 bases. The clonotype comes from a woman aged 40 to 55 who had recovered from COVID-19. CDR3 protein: CASSSGQGGDEQYF. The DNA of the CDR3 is TGTGCCAGCAGTTCCGGACAGGGGGGCGACGAGCAGTACTTC.